The rows below give T cell receptor beta chains drawn from one sample of a study of blood T cell repertoires in COVID-19. Sequencing used immunoSEQ multiplex PCR; TCRdb keeps in-frame clones, though not all of them. The table includes a few hundred thousand clones, approximately 92% detected once. Sequencing input: peripheral blood. The receptors here all came from a woman aged 40 to 50 who had recovered from COVID-19. CDR3s include the opening cysteine and the closing phenylalanine or tryptophan. D genes are given only for firm matches. Not all rows give a size; the values are once, few, many and, for expanded clones, a class.

clone size	D gene	V gene	J gene	CDR3 length	CDR3 DNA	CDR3 protein
NA	TRBD2	TRBV5-4	TRBJ2-3	16	TGTGCCAGCAGCTCCGGGACTAGCGGGCAAACAGATACGCAGTATTTT	CASSSGTSGQTDTQYF
NA	NA	TRBV12-5	TRBJ2-5	14	TGTGCTAGTGGATACCTTGGAGGGCAAGAGACCCAGTACTTC	CASGYLGGQETQYF
NA	NA	TRBV12-3/TRBV12-4	TRBJ1-2	12	TGTGCCAGCAGTTTTGACAGATATGGCTACACCTTC	CASSFDRYGYTF
NA	TRBD2	TRBV3-1/TRBV3-2	TRBJ2-4	17	TGTGCCAGCAGCCACCCTAGCGGATCCATAGCCAAAAACATTCAGTACTTC	CASSHPSGSIAKNIQYF
NA	NA	TRBV7-9	TRBJ1-2	13	TGTGCCAGCAGCTTATACAGGGAAGGCGGCTACACCTTC	CASSLYREGGYTF
NA	TRBD1	TRBV7-2	TRBJ2-5	12	TGTGCCAGCAGCCTCAGGGGGAAGACCCAGTACTTC	CASSLRGKTQYF
NA	TRBD1	TRBV2	TRBJ2-7	15	TGTGCCAGCAGAATGGGGTTAGGGGGCCGAGGCGAGCAGTACTTC	CASRMGLGGRGEQYF
NA	TRBD1	TRBV10-3	TRBJ1-1	14	TGTGCCAGCACTAAAGGACAGGGCAACACTGAAGCTTTCTTT	CASTKGQGNTEAFF
NA	NA	TRBV9	TRBJ1-6	18	TGTGCCAGCAGCGTAGTTGTGTTAGGGGATGATCATAATTCACCCCTCCACTTT	CASSVVVLGDDHNSPLHF
NA	TRBD2	TRBV19	TRBJ2-1	14	TGTGCCAGTAATTTAGCGGGAGAGTACAATGAGCAGTTCTTC	CASNLAGEYNEQFF
NA	TRBD2	TRBV27	TRBJ2-5	11	TGTGCCAGCAGCCGCGGGGGGACCCAGTACTTC	CASSRGGTQYF
NA	TRBD2	TRBV7-9	TRBJ2-2	16	TGTGCCAGCAGCCCTAGCGGGAGAGTGGTCACCGGGGAGCTGTTTTTT	CASSPSGRVVTGELFF
NA	TRBD1	TRBV5-1	TRBJ1-4	14	TGCGCCAGCAGCGTGGACAGGGAGAATGAAAAACTGTTTTTT	CASSVDRENEKLFF
NA	NA	TRBV4-1	TRBJ1-2	15	TGCGCCAGCAGCCTTCTCCCGGACTCAATATATGGCTACACCTTC	CASSLLPDSIYGYTF
NA	NA	TRBV19	TRBJ2-3	15	TGTGCCAGTAGAAACTGGACAGAAAGCACAGATACGCAGTATTTT	CASRNWTESTDTQYF
NA	NA	TRBV7-7	TRBJ2-2	15	TGTGCCAGCAGCTCGACTCGTGTGTTAGGCGGGGAGCTGTTTTTT	CASSSTRVLGGELFF
NA	TRBD1	TRBV5-1	TRBJ1-4	15	TGCGCCAGCAGCTCCTCCGGCCAGGACAGGGAAAAACTGTTTTTT	CASSSSGQDREKLFF
NA	TRBD1	TRBV18	TRBJ1-1	14	TGTGCCAGCTCAGCGGGACAGGGGGAAACTGAAGCTTTCTTT	CASSAGQGETEAFF
NA	NA	TRBV10-3	TRBJ2-1	11	TGTGCCACAACCGAGAGCAATGAGCAGTTCTTC	CATTESNEQFF
once	NA	TRBV19	TRBJ1-5	13	TGTGCCGTCGCCGTACAGGTGAATCAGCCCCAGCATTTT	CAVAVQVNQPQHF
NA	TRBD1	TRBV7-2	TRBJ2-5	14	TGTGCCAGCACCCCGGACAGGGGACAAGAGACCCAGTACTTC	CASTPDRGQETQYF
NA	NA	TRBV30	TRBJ2-5	13	TGTGCCTGGAGTGGGGGGGTCGGAGAGACCCAGTACTTC	CAWSGGVGETQYF
NA	TRBD2	TRBV18	TRBJ2-7	17	TGTGCCAGCTCACCACTCGATTCGGCGGGGGTCTCCTACGAGCAGTACTTC	CASSPLDSAGVSYEQYF
NA	NA	TRBV4-3	TRBJ2-5	15	TGCGCCAGCAGTCGATCTATATTGGGGCGAGAGACCCAGTACTTC	CASSRSILGRETQYF
NA	TRBD1	TRBV28	TRBJ1-6	14	TGTGCCAGCAGTCGCCAGGGGGCTCGGTCACCCCTCCACTTT	CASSRQGARSPLHF
NA	TRBD1	TRBV24-1	TRBJ1-5	18	TGTGCCACCAGTGGAGCCCGGACAGGGGGCTTAGGCAATCAGCCCCAGCATTTT	CATSGARTGGLGNQPQHF
NA	TRBD2	TRBV27	TRBJ2-4	15	TGTGCCAGCAGTACTAGCGGACAAGCCAAAAACATTCAGTACTTC	CASSTSGQAKNIQYF
NA	TRBD1	TRBV3-1/TRBV3-2	TRBJ1-6	16	TGTGCCAGCAGCCATAGCCGGACAGGGGGAAATTCACCCCTCCACTTT	CASSHSRTGGNSPLHF
NA	NA	TRBV7-6	TRBJ2-5	15	TGTGCCAGCAGCTTCGGCCAGGGGGGTCAAGAGACCCAGTACTTC	CASSFGQGGQETQYF
few	NA	TRBV5-1	TRBJ1-1	15	TGCGCCAGCAGCTCCGAGCCCCTCCTGGACACTGAAGCTTTCTTT	CASSSEPLLDTEAFF
NA	NA	TRBV20-1	TRBJ2-1	13	TGCAGTGCTAGTCATCCTAGCGTACATGAGCAGTTCTTC	CSASHPSVHEQFF
NA	NA	TRBV5-1	TRBJ1-2	12	TGCGCCAGCAGCTCACTGGACTATGGCTACACCTTC	CASSSLDYGYTF
NA	NA	TRBV5-1	TRBJ1-2	13	TGCGCCAGCAGCTTGAGTTCAGGCTATGGCTACACCTTC	CASSLSSGYGYTF
NA	TRBD1	TRBV2	TRBJ1-2	14	TGTGCCAGCAGTGAGGGACAGGGGGCCTATGGCTACACCTTC	CASSEGQGAYGYTF